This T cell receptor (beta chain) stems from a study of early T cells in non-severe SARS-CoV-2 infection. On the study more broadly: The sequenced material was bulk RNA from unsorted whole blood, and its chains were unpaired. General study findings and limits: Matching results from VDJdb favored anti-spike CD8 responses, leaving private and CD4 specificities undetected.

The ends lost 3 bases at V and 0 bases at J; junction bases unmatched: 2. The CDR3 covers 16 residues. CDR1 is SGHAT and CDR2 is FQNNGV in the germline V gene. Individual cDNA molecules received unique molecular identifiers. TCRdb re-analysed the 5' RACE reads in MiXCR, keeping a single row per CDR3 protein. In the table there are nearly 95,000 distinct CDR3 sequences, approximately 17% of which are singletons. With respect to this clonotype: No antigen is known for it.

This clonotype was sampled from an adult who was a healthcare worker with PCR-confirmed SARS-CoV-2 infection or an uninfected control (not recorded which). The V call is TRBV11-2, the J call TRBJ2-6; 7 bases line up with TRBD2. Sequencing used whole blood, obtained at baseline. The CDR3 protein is CASSFERGSGANVLTF. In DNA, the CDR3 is TGTGCCAGCAGCTTCGAGCGGGGCTCTGGGGCCAACGTCCTGACTTTC.